This entry is about one T cell receptor beta chain. Its cognate antigen is unknown. Some clones are missing from TCRdb's copy, which holds only in-frame ones; the method was immunoSEQ multiplex PCR. The table records around 350,000 clones, under 95% of them present only once. Germline CDR1 reads LGHDT; CDR2 reads YNNKEL (reference sequence). The length of the CDR3 is 14 residues. With 4 bases removed from V and 0 bases from J, the gap between germline ends came to 10 bases. The data belong to a study of Ad26.COV2.S vaccination and SARS-CoV-2 variants. Findings and caveats of the study: The analyses of TCR breadth and depth may have understated the size of total T cell responses. Comparability of non-spike TCR breadth was observed across vaccine and placebo recipients. Vaccine recipients posted higher spike-specific TCR breadth than their placebo counterparts.

The receptor was isolated from a human donor who had recovered from COVID-19. V gene TRBV3-1 (or the pseudogene TRBV3-2) combines with J gene TRBJ2-7; D not resolved. The specimen comprised peripheral blood, sampled after recovery from COVID-19. The CDR3 DNA sequence: TGTGCCAGCAGCCCCCGGACCTACTCCTACGAGCAGTACTTC. It yields the protein CASSPRTYSYEQYF.